This TCR beta chain was observed in a study of vaccination effects on CD4 cells after COVID-19. Antigen-specific CD4+ T cells were first expanded with viral peptide pools by the ViraFEST assay and only then sequenced. Researchers isolated CD4+ T cells once less than 13 days of culture had elapsed. Participants completed two doses of the BNT162b2 or mRNA-1273 vaccine. Nucleocapsid antibodies stayed negative before and after vaccination, showing no earlier SARS-CoV-2 infection. With approximately 11 ug/ml peptides and around 9.9 IU/ml IL-2, some 2 million PBMC per well were cultured. About this clone itself: Its antigen is not identified.

The germline V gene encodes CDR1 SGHTA and CDR2 FQGNSA. Trimming pared 11 bases from V and 2 bases from J, leaving 18 bases between. CDR3 size: 14 residues. Assay used: immunoSEQ multiplex PCR; TCRdb lists only in-frame clones, some missing. The sample consists of fewer than 90,000 clones, around 77% of them appearing once. Study results and limitations: Whether induced by infection or by vaccine, clones showed marked clonal contraction late after vaccination.

V and J are TRBV7-2 and TRBJ1-1; D gene ambiguous. The receptor was derived from a human donor who received a COVID-19 vaccine. The input for sequencing was CD4+ T cells from PBMCs cultured with HCoV-OC43 spike peptides, taken after COVID-19 vaccination. Subset specified: HCoV-OC43 spike overlapping peptide pool stimulation. CDR3 DNA: TGTGCCGGTACAGCTACGTACCTTAACACTGAAGCTTTCTTT. Translated, it gives CAGTATYLNTEAFF.